These T cell receptor beta chains were read from a single sample in a study of T cells in Graves' hyperthyroidism and ophthalmopathy. TCRdb redid the calling of the multiplex PCR reads with MiXCR, one entry per CDR3 protein. The sample includes more than 650,000 distinct CDR3 sequences, approximately 14% seen only once; the top ten take 10%. The sequencing input was blood. The receptors shown here come from a woman younger than 35 with Graves' hyperthyroidism. CDR3s include the opening cysteine and the closing phenylalanine or tryptophan.

V gene	J gene	CDR3 protein
TRBV6-2/TRBV6-3	TRBJ1-2	CASSYSIDGAYGYTF
TRBV7-8	TRBJ2-1	CASSLWTSGSPNEQFF
TRBV19	TRBJ2-1	CASSILDGRSYNEQFF
TRBV28	TRBJ2-1	CASTLANSYNEQFF
TRBV11-2	TRBJ2-3	CASSLGRVSTDTQYF
TRBV28	TRBJ1-5	CASSLKSTVSVYSNQPQHF
TRBV20-1	TRBJ1-3	CSARAGNSGNTIYF
TRBV29-1	TRBJ2-5	CSVETPAGRGKETQYF
TRBV3-1	TRBJ2-5	CASSPRGQGETQYF
TRBV7-9	TRBJ2-3	CATRTSGPTDTQYF
TRBV2	TRBJ2-5	CASSETSGRVETQYF
TRBV10-3	TRBJ1-1	CATQGAGNTEAFF
TRBV25-1	TRBJ1-2	CASSEREQFTYGYTF
TRBV7-6	TRBJ2-3	CASSLVGNAGRDTQYF
TRBV12-3/TRBV12-4	TRBJ1-1	CASSQDRGLLF
TRBV28	TRBJ1-5	CASSLTGGDLISNQPQHF
TRBV15	TRBJ2-7	CATSRESGSYEQYF
TRBV19	TRBJ1-1	CASTRRGGATEAFF
TRBV18	TRBJ2-3	CASSPAGGSYTDTQYF
TRBV6-1	TRBJ1-5	CASRISGDSNQPQHF
TRBV20-1	TRBJ2-2	CSAREGARELFF
TRBV30	TRBJ2-1	CAWSVTRGEQFF
TRBV9	TRBJ1-1	CASSEYGGTEAFF
TRBV6-1	TRBJ2-1	CASRGDRTGTNEQFF
TRBV27	TRBJ1-1	CASSPVTGGGNTEAFF
TRBV27	TRBJ2-7	CASSEAWITYEQYF
TRBV6-4	TRBJ2-1	CASSETIQGVNEQFF
TRBV2	TRBJ2-2	CASSSQGLGRTNTGELFF
TRBV6-4	TRBJ2-7	CASSPRVLPGRAYEQYF
TRBV19	TRBJ2-7	CASSRNLVGEEQYF
TRBV12-3/TRBV12-4	TRBJ1-5	CASSTGTRAFSNQPQHF
TRBV29-1	TRBJ2-3	CSVGRVLSTDTQYF
TRBV24-1	TRBJ2-2	CATSAVSGELFF
TRBV19	TRBJ2-1	CASSIDGILAIGSSYNEQFF
TRBV6-2/TRBV6-3	TRBJ2-5	CASRNLKREGFGTQYF
TRBV5-1	TRBJ1-4	CASKGQAGEKLFF
TRBV7-9	TRBJ2-7	CASRASEHYEQYF